These 28 T cell receptor beta chains were sequenced from one sample in a study of shared clonotypes between healthy human individuals. Generated by immunoSEQ multiplex PCR, the TCRdb table keeps only in-frame clones and is missing some. Seen here are approximately 530,000 clones, roughly 95% observed once, and the top ten hold about 0.064%. Sequenced material: naive CD4+ T cells sorted from blood. The sample's subset: CD45RA+ positively selected. The receptors come from a woman aged 25 to 39 in good health.

This clone was detected once. The V gene is TRBV18, the J gene TRBJ1-2; no clear D. The CDR3 length is 13 residues. CDR1 is KGHSH, CDR2 LQKENI, per germline. The V and J ends lost 3 bases and 4 bases respectively, with 9 bases between them. The CDR3 sequence is CASSPEGGYGYTF. DNA of the CDR3: TGTGCCAGCTCACCCGAGGGCGGCTATGGCTACACCTTC. Drawing the rest from reference TRBV18 and TRBJ1-2, the complete variable domain is NAGVMQNPRHLVRRRGQEARLRCSPMKGHSHVYWYRQLPEEGLKFMVYLQKENIIDESGMPKERFSAEFPKEGPSILRIQQVVRGDSAAYFCASSPEGGYGYTFGSGTRLTVV.

This CDR3 reads CASSPAASGTRETQYF. CDR3 DNA sequence: TGTGCCAGCAGCCCTGCGGCTAGCGGGACGCGAGAGACCCAGTACTTC. This chain uses TRBV28 with TRBJ2-5; 9 bases fit TRBD2. Trimming cost V 6 bases and J 4 bases; bases outside gene matches: 12. The CDR3 consists of 16 residues. From germline, CDR1 is MDHEN and CDR2 SYDVKM.

The chain couples TRBV7-2 to TRBJ2-2; the match to TRBD1 covers 9 bases. The CDR3 totals 15 residues. The germline V gene encodes CDR1 SGHTA and CDR2 FQGNSA. After removal of 5 bases from V and 6 bases from J, the junction contained 7 bases not matched to a gene. CDR3 sequence: CASSPRTGVPGELFF. CDR3 in DNA: TGTGCCAGCAGCCCGCGGACAGGGGTCCCCGGGGAGCTGTTTTTT.

This CDR3 reads CASSNPTRGEQYF. CDR3 nucleotide sequence: TGTGCCAGTAGTAACCCAACTAGGGGCGAGCAGTACTTC. The V call is TRBV19, the J call TRBJ2-7; D is possibly TRBD1 or TRBD2 (5 bases each). This CDR3 spans 13 amino acids. Per germline, CDR1 LNHDA and CDR2 SQIVND (reference sequence). Trimming pared 4 bases from V and 6 bases from J, leaving 13 bases between.

The table lists this clone with a count of one. The rearrangement joins TRBV5-1 to TRBJ2-2; 13 nucleotides agree with TRBD2. In germline, CDR1 is SGHRS, CDR2 YFSETQ. CDR3 length equals 17 residues. With V trimmed by 0 bases and J by 2 bases, 1 base remained unmatched. As DNA, the CDR3 is TGCGCCAGCAGCTTGGGACTAGCGGGAGGAAACACCGGGGAGCTGTTTTTT. Translating it yields CASSLGLAGGNTGELFF.

The chain joins TRBV7-6 to TRBJ2-5; TRBD2 matches at 8 bases. This CDR3 is built from 16 residues. Losses at the gene ends were 5 bases for V and 1 base for J; bases not matched to a gene: 9. Germline CDR1 reads SGHVS; CDR2 reads FNYEAQ. In nucleotides, the CDR3 is TGTGCCAGCAGCCAAAGCGGGAGCATCGCCCAAGAGACCCAGTACTTC. Its translation: CASSQSGSIAQETQYF.

This chain links TRBV5-1 with TRBJ2-1, with a weak D call TRBD1 (6 bases). CDR3 length: 13 residues. Germline-derived CDR1 and CDR2 are SGHRS and YFSETQ. V was trimmed by 0 bases and J by 7 bases, leaving 8 bases between them. For the CDR3, the DNA is TGCGCCAGCAGCTTGGACAGGGCGAATGAGCAGTTCTTC. This gives the protein CASSLDRANEQFF. The full variable domain, in which reference TRBV5-1 and TRBJ2-1 provide the parts outside the CDR3, is KAGVTQTPRYLIKTRGQQVTLSCSPISGHRSVSWYQQTPGQGLQFLFEYFSETQRNKGNFPGRFSGRQFSNSRSEMNVSTLELGDSALYLCASSLDRANEQFFGPGTRLTVL.

This chain uses TRBV15 with TRBJ2-1, with TRBD2 identical over 9 bases. The V and J ends lost 2 bases and 4 bases, in that order; junction bases with no gene match: 6. Looked up from germline, CDR1 is LNHNV and CDR2 is YYDKDF (reference sequence). The CDR3 loop spans 16 amino acids. The CDR3 sequence: CATSRSTSGSYNEQFF. In DNA, the CDR3 is TGTGCCACCAGCAGATCGACTAGCGGTTCGTACAATGAGCAGTTCTTC.

The table lists this clone with a count of one. This rearrangement joins TRBV28 to TRBJ2-1, with TRBD2 matching 8 bases. This CDR3 region has 14 residues. CDR1 is MDHEN, CDR2 SYDVKM, per germline. With 8 bases clipped from V and 8 bases from J, the junction kept 11 bases outside the gene matches. CDR3 sequence: CASLSGGALDEQFF. Here the CDR3 DNA reads TGTGCCAGCCTTTCGGGGGGGGCGCTTGATGAGCAGTTCTTC.

This chain joins TRBV4-1 and TRBJ1-6, with D tentatively TRBD1 (6 bases). The CDR3 consists of 16 residues. Germline-derived CDR1 and CDR2 are MGHRA and YSYEKL. V was shortened by 2 bases and J by 7 bases, with 15 bases between the two germline ends. In nucleotides, the CDR3 is TGCGCCAGCAGCCAAAGGACAGAAACGACCAATTCACCCCTCCACTTT. This sequence encodes CASSQRTETTNSPLHF.

The chain carries TRBV9 and TRBJ2-7; D may match TRBD1 or TRBD2 (5 bases each). This CDR3 has 14 residues. CDR1 and CDR2 from the germline V gene are SGDLS and YYNGEE. Trimming pared 0 bases from V and 3 bases from J, leaving 10 bases between. CDR3 loop: CASSVAGAGYEQYF. The DNA of the CDR3 is TGTGCCAGCAGCGTAGCTGGGGCGGGCTACGAGCAGTACTTC.

The chain joins TRBV19 to TRBJ2-7; a weak D match, TRBD2 (6 bases). The CDR3 runs 14 residues. The V end was cut by 1 base, the J end by 4 bases, with 11 bases between. The germline gives CDR1 LNHDA, CDR2 SQIVND (reference sequence). CDR3 DNA sequence: TGTGCCAGTAGTATAGCGGGAGAAGGGTACGAGCAGTACTTC. It yields the protein CASSIAGEGYEQYF.

This chain's CDR3 is CATSRDRGQGRSYEQYF. The CDR3 DNA sequence: TGTGCCACCAGCAGAGATCGGGGACAGGGGAGGTCCTACGAGCAGTACTTC. The chain uses TRBV15 and TRBJ2-7, with TRBD1 identical over 10 bases. With 0 bases clipped from V and 1 base from J, the junction kept 6 bases outside the gene matches. In germline, CDR1 is LNHNV, CDR2 YYDKDF (reference sequence). CDR3 length: 17 residues.

V is TRBV5-3 and J is TRBJ2-7; tentatively, D is TRBD1 or TRBD2 (5 bases each). TRBV5-3 is treated as an ORF (open reading frame) with a function not yet certain. CDR3 length: 12 amino acids. Trimming took off 5 bases at V and 4 bases at J, with 10 bases between the two ends. CDR3 coding DNA: TGTGCCAGAAGGGGGGTCTCTTACGAGCAGTACTTC. As protein: CARRGVSYEQYF.

Remarks on this clone: The same CDR3 also results from other DNA sequences found in this sample. J is TRBJ2-5 and V is TRBV18; D is undetermined. This CDR3 has 11 amino acids. Germline-derived CDR1 and CDR2 are KGHSH and LQKENI. V was trimmed by 6 bases and J by 1 base, leaving 3 bases between them. CDR3 nucleotides: TGTGCCAGCTCGCTCCAAGAGACCCAGTACTTC. Its protein product is CASSLQETQYF.

The chain recombines TRBV11-2 with TRBJ2-5; possibly TRBD1 or TRBD2 for D (5 bases each). The V end lost 4 bases, the J end lost 1 base, and 13 bases lay between the germline ends. Germline values: CDR1 SGHAT, CDR2 FQNNGV. The CDR3 is made up of 15 amino acids. The CDR3 region has the DNA TGTGCCAGCAGCTCGGGGACCACACTCCAAGAGACCCAGTACTTC. Amino acids: CASSSGTTLQETQYF. The variable domain in full, with the rest retrieved from reference TRBV11-2 and TRBJ2-5, is EAGVAQSPRYKIIEKRQSVAFWCNPISGHATLYWYQQILGQGPKLLIQFQNNGVVDDSQLPKDRFSAERLKGVDSTLKIQPAKLEDSAVYLCASSSGTTLQETQYFGPGTRLLVL.

This chain uses TRBV25-1 with TRBJ2-5; TRBD2 is a possible D gene (5 bases). The better agreement between TRBJ2-7 and the DNA end casts doubt on the J call. Germline assignment: CDR1 MGHDK and CDR2 SYGVNS. The CDR3 totals 16 residues. The CDR3 spells CASSESAEALYPEQYF. The CDR3 nucleotides are TGTGCCAGCAGTGAATCGGCGGAGGCCCTTTATCCCGAGCAGTACTTC.

J is TRBJ1-4 and V is TRBV28, with a weak D call TRBD1 (6 bases). There are 13 residues in the CDR3. The germline V gene has CDR1 MDHEN and CDR2 SYDVKM. Trimming shortened V by 10 bases and J by 7 bases, and 16 bases separated the two germline ends. For the CDR3, the DNA is TGTGCCACGTCCAGGGGTTATGGTGAAAAACTGTTTTTT. Translated, it gives CATSRGYGEKLFF.

The chain employs TRBV11-2 and TRBJ1-1; D not certain. Trimming stripped 4 bases from V and 10 bases from J, with 16 bases between. Germline CDR1 SGHAT, CDR2 FQNNGV. The CDR3 is 13 residues long. Written as DNA, the CDR3 is TGTGCCAGCAGCTCCCAGCCGGGTCCTAGAGCTTTCTTT. It codes for CASSSQPGPRAFF.

V and J are TRBV28 and TRBJ2-2; D not certain. The germline V and J ends were trimmed by 2 bases and 5 bases, with 15 bases remaining between them. The germline gives CDR1 MDHEN, CDR2 SYDVKM. This CDR3 region has 16 residues. The CDR3, as DNA: TGTGCCAGCAGTTTAGACCGGGCCTCCGGGACCGGGGAGCTGTTTTTT. It codes for CASSLDRASGTGELFF.

The chain recombines TRBV28 with TRBJ2-5; 9 bases map to TRBD2. Germline V gives CDR1 MDHEN, CDR2 SYDVKM. The ends lost 5 bases at V and 2 bases at J; junction bases unmatched: 9. CDR3 size: 16 residues. The CDR3 protein is CASSGQKTSGQETQYF. Written as DNA, the CDR3 is TGTGCCAGCAGTGGGCAAAAGACTAGCGGACAAGAGACCCAGTACTTC.

J is TRBJ1-2 and V is TRBV2; possibly TRBD1 for D (5 bases). This CDR3 spans 14 amino acids. From germline, CDR1 is SNHLY and CDR2 FYNNEI. The germline V and J ends were trimmed by 2 bases and 3 bases, with 10 bases remaining between them. CDR3 bases: TGTGCCAGCAGTGAACGACAGTCTGACTATGGCTACACCTTC. Its protein is CASSERQSDYGYTF.

A few counts support this clone. The J gene is TRBJ2-2, the V gene TRBV2; no definite D call. V was cut by 1 base and J by 7 bases, with 1 base left in between. Germline loops: CDR1 SNHLY, CDR2 FYNNEI. CDR3 length equals 11 residues. The chain's CDR3 is CASSEDGELFF. The DNA for the CDR3 is TGTGCCAGCAGTGAAGACGGGGAGCTGTTTTTT.

Notes on this clone: Other DNA sequences in the same sample also yield this CDR3. This chain connects TRBV19 to TRBJ1-1, with a weak D call TRBD1 (5 bases). The germline V gene has CDR1 LNHDA and CDR2 SQIVND (reference sequence). The V and J ends lost 3 bases and 0 bases respectively, with 11 bases between them. The CDR3 extends over 15 amino acids. In DNA form, the CDR3 reads TGTGCCAGTAGTATCAGGGCTGGGATGAACACTGAAGCTTTCTTT. Its translation: CASSIRAGMNTEAFF.

The rearrangement joins TRBV6-6 to TRBJ1-2; 9 nucleotides align to TRBD1. The CDR3 has 12 amino acids. Germline V CDR1 and CDR2: MNHNY, SVGAGI (reference sequence). The V and J ends lost 0 bases and 13 bases, in that order; junction bases with no gene match: 3. This chain's CDR3 is CASSYSMDRGTF. The CDR3 coding sequence is TGTGCCAGCAGTTACTCGATGGACAGGGGCACCTTC.

V and J are TRBV11-2 and TRBJ2-1; 10 nucleotides match TRBD2. Germline V gives CDR1 SGHAT, CDR2 FQNNGV. The junction had 6 bases not matched to a gene; V was cut back by 5 bases and J by 8 bases. This CDR3 spans 14 amino acids. DNA for the CDR3: TGTGCCAGCAGCCGACTAGCGGGCAATCATGAGCAGTTCTTC. Residues: CASSRLAGNHEQFF.

The chain recombines TRBV5-8 with TRBJ2-3, with no clear D. This CDR3 comprises 15 residues. The germline V and J ends were trimmed by 0 bases and 1 base, with 9 bases remaining between them. In germline, CDR1 is SGHTS, CDR2 YDEGEE. The CDR3 nucleotides read TGTGCCAGCAGCTTGGGCGGCAGAGGCACAGATACGCAGTATTTT. Its translation: CASSLGGRGTDTQYF.

The chain employs TRBV5-1 and TRBJ1-6, with unresolved D. CDR3 size: 15 residues. Germline V CDR1 and CDR2: SGHRS, YFSETQ. Trimming cost V 0 bases and J 10 bases, with 14 bases left between them. The CDR3 DNA sequence: TGCGCCAGCAGCTTGGCCGAGGGATCGGGCTCACCCCTCCACTTT. Its translation: CASSLAEGSGSPLHF.